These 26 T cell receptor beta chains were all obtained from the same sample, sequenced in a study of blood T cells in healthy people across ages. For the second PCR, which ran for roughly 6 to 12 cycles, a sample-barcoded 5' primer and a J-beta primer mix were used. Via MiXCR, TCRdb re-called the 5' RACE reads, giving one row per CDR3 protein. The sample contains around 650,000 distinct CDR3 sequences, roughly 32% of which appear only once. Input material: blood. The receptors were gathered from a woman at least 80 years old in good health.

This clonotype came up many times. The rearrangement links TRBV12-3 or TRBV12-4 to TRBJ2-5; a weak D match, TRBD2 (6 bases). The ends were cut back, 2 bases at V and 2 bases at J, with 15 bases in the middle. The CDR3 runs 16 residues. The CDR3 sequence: CASSLFGGLGQETQYF. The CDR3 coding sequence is TGTGCCAGCAGTTTATTCGGGGGATTAGGGCAAGAGACCCAGTACTTC.

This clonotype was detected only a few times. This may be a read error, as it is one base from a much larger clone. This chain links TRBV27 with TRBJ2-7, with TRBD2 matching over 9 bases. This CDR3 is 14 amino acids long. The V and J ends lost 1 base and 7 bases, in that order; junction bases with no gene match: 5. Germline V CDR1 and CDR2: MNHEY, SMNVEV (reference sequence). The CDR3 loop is CASSLWRGGGEQYF. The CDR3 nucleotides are TGTGCCAGCAGTTTATGGCGGGGGGGAGGTGAGCAGTACTTC.

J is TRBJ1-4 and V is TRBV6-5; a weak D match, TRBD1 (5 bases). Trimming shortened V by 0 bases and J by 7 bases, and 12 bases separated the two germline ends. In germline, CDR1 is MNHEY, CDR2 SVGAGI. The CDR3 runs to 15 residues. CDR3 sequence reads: CASSYSGTQSEKLFF. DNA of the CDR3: TGTGCCAGCAGTTACTCGGGGACCCAAAGTGAAAAACTGTTTTTT.

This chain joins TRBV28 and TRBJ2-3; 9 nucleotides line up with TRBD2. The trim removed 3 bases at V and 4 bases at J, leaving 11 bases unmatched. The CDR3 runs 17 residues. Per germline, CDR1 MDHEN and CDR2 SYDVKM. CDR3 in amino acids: CASSFSRGGGAADTQYF. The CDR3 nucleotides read TGTGCCAGCAGTTTCTCCCGGGGCGGGGGGGCGGCAGATACGCAGTATTTT.

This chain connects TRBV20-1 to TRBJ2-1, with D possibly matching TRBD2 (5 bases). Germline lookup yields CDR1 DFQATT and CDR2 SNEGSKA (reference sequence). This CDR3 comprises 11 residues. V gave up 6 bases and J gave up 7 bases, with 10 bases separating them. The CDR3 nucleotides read TGCAGTGCCGGGGTGGAAAATGAGCAGTTCTTC. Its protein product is CSAGVENEQFF.

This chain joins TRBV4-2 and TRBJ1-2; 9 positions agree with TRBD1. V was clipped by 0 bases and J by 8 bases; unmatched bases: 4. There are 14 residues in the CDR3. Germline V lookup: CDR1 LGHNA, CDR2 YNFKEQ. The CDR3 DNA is TGTGCCAGCAGCCAAGAGGGACAGGGAGGCGGCTACACCTTC. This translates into CASSQEGQGGGYTF.

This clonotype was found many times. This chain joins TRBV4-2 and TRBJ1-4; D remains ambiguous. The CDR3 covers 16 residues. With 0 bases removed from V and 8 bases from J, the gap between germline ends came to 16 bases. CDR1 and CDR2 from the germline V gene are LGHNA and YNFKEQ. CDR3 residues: CASSQDRRRAAEKLFF. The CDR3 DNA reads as TGTGCCAGCAGCCAAGATAGGCGGAGGGCTGCCGAAAAACTGTTTTTT.

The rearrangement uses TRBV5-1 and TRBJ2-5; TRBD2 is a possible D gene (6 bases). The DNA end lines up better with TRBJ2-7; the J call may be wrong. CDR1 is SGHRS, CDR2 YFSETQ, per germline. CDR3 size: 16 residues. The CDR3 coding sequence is TGCGCCAGCAGTTGGCCCCGGGACCGGGGGTCTAGCGAGCAGTACTTC. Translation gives CASSWPRDRGSSEQYF.

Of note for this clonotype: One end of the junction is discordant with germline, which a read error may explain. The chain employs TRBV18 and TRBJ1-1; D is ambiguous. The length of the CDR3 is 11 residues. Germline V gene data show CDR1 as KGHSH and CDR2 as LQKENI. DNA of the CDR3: TGTGTCAGCTCACGTGGAACTGAAGCTTTCTTT. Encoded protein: CVSSRGTEAFF.

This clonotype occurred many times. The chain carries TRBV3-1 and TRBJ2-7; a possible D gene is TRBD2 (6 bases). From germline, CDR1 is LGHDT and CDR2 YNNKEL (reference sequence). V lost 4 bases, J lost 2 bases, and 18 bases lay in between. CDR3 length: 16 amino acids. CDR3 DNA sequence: TGTGCCAGCAGCCTACCCCACGGGACTGTAGCCTACGAGCAGTACTTC. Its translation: CASSLPHGTVAYEQYF.

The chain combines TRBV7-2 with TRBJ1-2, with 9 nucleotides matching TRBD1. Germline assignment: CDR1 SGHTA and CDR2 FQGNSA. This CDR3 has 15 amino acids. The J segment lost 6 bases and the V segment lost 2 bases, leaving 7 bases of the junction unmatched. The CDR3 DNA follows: TGTGCCAGCAGCTTACAGGACAGGGGTGTCAATGGCTACACCTTC. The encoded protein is CASSLQDRGVNGYTF. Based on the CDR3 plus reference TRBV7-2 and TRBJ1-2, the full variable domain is GAGVSQSPSNKVTEKGKDVELRCDPISGHTALYWYRQSLGQGLEFLIYFQGNSAPDKSGLPSDRFSAERTGGSVSTLTIQRTQQEDSAVYLCASSLQDRGVNGYTFGSGTRLTVV.

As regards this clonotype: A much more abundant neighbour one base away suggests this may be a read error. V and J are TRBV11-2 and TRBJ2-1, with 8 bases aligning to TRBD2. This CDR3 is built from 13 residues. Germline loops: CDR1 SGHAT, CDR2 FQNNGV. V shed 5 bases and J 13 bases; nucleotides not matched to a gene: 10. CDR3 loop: CASSTLAGETQFF. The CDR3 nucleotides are TGTGCCAGCAGCACTCTAGCGGGTGAGACCCAGTTCTTC.

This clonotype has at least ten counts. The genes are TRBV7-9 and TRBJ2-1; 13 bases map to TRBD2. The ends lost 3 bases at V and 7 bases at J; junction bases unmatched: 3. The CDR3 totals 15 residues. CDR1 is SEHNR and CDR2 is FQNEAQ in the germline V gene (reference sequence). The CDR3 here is CASSFGTSGANEQFF. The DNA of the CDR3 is TGTGCCAGCAGCTTCGGGACTAGCGGGGCTAATGAGCAGTTCTTC.

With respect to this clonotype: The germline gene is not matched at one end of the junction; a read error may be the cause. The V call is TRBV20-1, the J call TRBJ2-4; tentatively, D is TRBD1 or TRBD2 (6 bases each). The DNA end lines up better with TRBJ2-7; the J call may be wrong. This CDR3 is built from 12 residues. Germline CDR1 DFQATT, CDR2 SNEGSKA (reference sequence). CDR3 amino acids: CTAMEGDYEQYF. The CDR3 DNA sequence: TGCACTGCTATGGAGGGGGACTACGAGCAGTACTTC.

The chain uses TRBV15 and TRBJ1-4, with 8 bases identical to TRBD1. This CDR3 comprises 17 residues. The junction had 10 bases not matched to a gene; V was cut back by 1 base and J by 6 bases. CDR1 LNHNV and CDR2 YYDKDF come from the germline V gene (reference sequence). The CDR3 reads CATSRGFQGAMDEKLFF. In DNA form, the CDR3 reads TGTGCCACCAGCAGAGGTTTTCAGGGGGCTATGGATGAAAAACTGTTTTTT.

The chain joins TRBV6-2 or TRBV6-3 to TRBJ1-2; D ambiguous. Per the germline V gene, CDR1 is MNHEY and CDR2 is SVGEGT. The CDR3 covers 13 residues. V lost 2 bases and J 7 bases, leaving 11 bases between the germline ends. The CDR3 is CASSYSPRGGYTF. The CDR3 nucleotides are TGTGCCAGCAGTTACAGCCCACGTGGTGGCTACACCTTC.

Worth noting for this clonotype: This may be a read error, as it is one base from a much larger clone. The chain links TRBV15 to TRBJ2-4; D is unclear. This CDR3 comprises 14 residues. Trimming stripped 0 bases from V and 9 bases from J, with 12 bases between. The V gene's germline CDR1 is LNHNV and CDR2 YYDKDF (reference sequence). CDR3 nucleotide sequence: TGTGCCACCAGCAGAGATCCCCGGAAGGGCATTCAGTACTTC. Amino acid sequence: CATSRDPRKGIQYF. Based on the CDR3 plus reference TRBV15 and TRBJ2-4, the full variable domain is DAMVIQNPRYQVTQFGKPVTLSCSQTLNHNVMYWYQQKSSQAPKLLFHYYDKDFNNEADTPDNFQSRRPNTSFCFLDIRSPGLGDTAMYLCATSRDPRKGIQYFGAGTRLSVL.

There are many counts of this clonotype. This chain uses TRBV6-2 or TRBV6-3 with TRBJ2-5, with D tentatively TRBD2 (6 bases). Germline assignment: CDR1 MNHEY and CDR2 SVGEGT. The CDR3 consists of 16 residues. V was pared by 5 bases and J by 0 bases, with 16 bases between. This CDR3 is CASSPFGTVYQETQYF. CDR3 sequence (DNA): TGTGCCAGCAGTCCCTTCGGGACTGTGTACCAAGAGACCCAGTACTTC.

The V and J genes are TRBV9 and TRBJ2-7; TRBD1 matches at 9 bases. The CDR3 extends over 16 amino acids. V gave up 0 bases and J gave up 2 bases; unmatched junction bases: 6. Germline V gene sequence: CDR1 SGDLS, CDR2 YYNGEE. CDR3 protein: CASSVGEGQGAYEQYF. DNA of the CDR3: TGTGCCAGCAGCGTAGGTGAGGGACAGGGCGCCTACGAGCAGTACTTC.

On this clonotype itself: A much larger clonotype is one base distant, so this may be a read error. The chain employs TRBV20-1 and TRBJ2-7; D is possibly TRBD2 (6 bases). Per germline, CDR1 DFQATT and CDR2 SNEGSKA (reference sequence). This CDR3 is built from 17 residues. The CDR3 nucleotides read TGCAGTGCTGGAGATCTTTCGGACTTCGCGGGGCCGGGGGAGCAGTACTTC. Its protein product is CSAGDLSDFAGPGEQYF.

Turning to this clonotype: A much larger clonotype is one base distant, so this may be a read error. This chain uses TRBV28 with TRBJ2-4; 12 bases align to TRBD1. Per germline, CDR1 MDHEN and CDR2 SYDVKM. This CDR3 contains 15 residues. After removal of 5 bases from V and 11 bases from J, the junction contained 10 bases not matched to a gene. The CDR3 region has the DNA TGTGCCAGCAGTCAACCGGGACAGGGGGCTTCGGTTCAGTACTTC. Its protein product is CASSQPGQGASVQYF.

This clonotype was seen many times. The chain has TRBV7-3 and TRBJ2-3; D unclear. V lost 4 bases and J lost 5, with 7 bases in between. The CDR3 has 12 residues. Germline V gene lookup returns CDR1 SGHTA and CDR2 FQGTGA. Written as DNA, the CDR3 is TGTGCCAGCAGCTCAGACGAAGATACGCAGTATTTT. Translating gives CASSSDEDTQYF. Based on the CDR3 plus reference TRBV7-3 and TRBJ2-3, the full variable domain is GAGVSQTPSNKVTEKGKYVELRCDPISGHTALYWYRQSLGQGPEFLIYFQGTGAADDSGLPNDRFFAVRPEGSVSTLKIQRTERGDSAVYLCASSSDEDTQYFGPGTRLTVL.

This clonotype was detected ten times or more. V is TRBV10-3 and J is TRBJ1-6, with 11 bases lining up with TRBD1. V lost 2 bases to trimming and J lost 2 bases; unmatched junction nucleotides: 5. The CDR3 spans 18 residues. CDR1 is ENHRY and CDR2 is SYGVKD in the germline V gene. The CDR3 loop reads CAISEPGQGGPYNSPLHF. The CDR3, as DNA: TGTGCCATCAGTGAGCCGGGACAGGGGGGACCCTATAATTCACCCCTCCACTTT.

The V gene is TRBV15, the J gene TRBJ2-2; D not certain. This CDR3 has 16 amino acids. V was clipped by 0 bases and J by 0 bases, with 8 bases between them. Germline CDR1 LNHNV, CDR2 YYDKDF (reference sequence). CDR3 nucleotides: TGTGCCACCAGCAGAGAGCTGGGATCGAACACCGGGGAGCTGTTTTTT. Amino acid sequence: CATSRELGSNTGELFF. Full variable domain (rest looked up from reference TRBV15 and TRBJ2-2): DAMVIQNPRYQVTQFGKPVTLSCSQTLNHNVMYWYQQKSSQAPKLLFHYYDKDFNNEADTPDNFQSRRPNTSFCFLDIRSPGLGDTAMYLCATSRELGSNTGELFFGEGSRLTVL.

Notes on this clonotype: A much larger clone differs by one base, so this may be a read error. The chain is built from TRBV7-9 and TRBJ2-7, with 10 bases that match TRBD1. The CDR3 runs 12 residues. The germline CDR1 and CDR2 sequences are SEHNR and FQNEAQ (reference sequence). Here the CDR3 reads CVSGTGDYEQYF. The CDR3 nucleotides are TGTGTCAGCGGGACAGGGGACTACGAGCAGTACTTC.

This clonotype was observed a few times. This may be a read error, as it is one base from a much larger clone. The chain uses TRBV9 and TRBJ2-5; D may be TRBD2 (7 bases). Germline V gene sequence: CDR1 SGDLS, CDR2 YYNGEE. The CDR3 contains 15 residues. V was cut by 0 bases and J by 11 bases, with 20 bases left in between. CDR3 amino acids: CASSVARGGNNEQYF. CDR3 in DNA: TGTGCCAGCAGCGTAGCGAGGGGGGGGAACAATGAGCAGTACTTC.